In its sample, the clone carrying this T cell receptor (beta chain) was seen a few times. As handled by the study authors: Reference gene primer amplification gave nucleated cell count estimates. TCRdb's copy holds only in-frame clones and misses some; the assay was immunoSEQ multiplex PCR. That table furnishes V, J and clone size, whereas the DNA furnished D and trimming. The table lists some 110,000 clones, about 79% of them singletons. This sample was included in a study of blood T cell repertoires in COVID-19. On the study more broadly: The United States, Italy and Spain were the sources of the acute and convalescent COVID-19 samples.

Seattle patients were enrolled during active infection and followed longitudinally. V was pared by 4 bases and J by 3 bases, with 5 bases between. The CDR3 is 12 amino acids. Germline V gene sequence: CDR1 SGHRS, CDR2 YFSETQ. The chain employs TRBV5-1 and TRBJ2-1; D uncertain. This receptor was identified in a man aged 80 or over with COVID-19, enrolled during active disease. Sequenced: peripheral blood. CDR3 DNA: TGCGCCAGCAGCCCTTTCTACAATGAGCAGTTCTTC. Translation gives CASSPFYNEQFF.